The source of this T cell receptor (beta chain) is a study of T-cell memory formation after mild COVID-19. The V gene lost 7 bases and the J gene lost 0 bases, with 13 bases spanning the gap. The CDR3 has 15 residues. This clonotype turned up a few times. TCRdb itself ran the 5' RACE reads through MiXCR, one entry per CDR3 protein. The sample has 550,000 to 600,000 distinct CDR3 sequences, roughly 17% seen once. Sequenced: PBMCs or a T cell subset sorted from them (not recorded which). This receptor was identified in an adult woman who had mild COVID-19 (a few samples of this study predate the infection). Cell type and time point are not known. This chain joins TRBV12-3 or TRBV12-4 and TRBJ2-1; unclear D gene. Here the CDR3 DNA reads TGTGCCAGCACCGTCGCCGCTAGCTCCTACAATGAGCAGTTCTTC. It encodes CASTVAASSYNEQFF.